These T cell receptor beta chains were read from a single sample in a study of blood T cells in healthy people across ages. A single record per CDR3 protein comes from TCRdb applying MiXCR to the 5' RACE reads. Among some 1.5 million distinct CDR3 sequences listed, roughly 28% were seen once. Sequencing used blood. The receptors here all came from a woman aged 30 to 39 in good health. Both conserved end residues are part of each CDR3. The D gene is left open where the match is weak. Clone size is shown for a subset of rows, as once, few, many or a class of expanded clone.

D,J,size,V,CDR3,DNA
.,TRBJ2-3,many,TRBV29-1,CSVEVPPTDTQYF,TGCAGCGTTGAGGTTCCTCCCACAGATACGCAGTATTTT
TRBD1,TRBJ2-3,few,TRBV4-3,CASSWWDSELTDTQYF,TGCGCCAGCAGCTGGTGGGACAGCGAACTCACAGATACGCAGTATTTT
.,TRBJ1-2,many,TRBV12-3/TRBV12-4,CASSFAGDGYTF,TGTGCCAGCAGTTTTGCCGGCGATGGCTACACCTTC
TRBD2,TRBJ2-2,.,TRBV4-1,CASSPTSGGLTGELFF,TGCGCCAGCAGCCCGACTAGCGGGGGGCTAACCGGGGAGCTGTTTTTT
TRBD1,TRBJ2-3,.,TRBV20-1,CSARAGTDNTDTQYF,TGCAGTGCTAGAGCAGGGACAGACAACACAGATACGCAGTATTTT
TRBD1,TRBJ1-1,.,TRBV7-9,CASSPRQGNEAFF,TGTGCCAGCAGCCCGAGACAGGGGAATGAAGCTTTCTTT
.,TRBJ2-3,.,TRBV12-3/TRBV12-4,CASSFGAGSTDTQYF,TGTGCCAGCAGTTTCGGGGCGGGCTCAACAGATACGCAGTATTTT
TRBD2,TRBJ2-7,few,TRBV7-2,CASSQQAGGPYEQYF,TGTGCCAGCAGCCAACAAGCGGGAGGACCCTACGAGCAGTACTTC
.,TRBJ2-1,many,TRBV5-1,CASSFRFSNEQFF,TGCGCCAGCAGCTTTAGGTTCAGCAATGAGCAGTTCTTC
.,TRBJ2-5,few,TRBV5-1,CASSLVAQSQETQYF,TGCGCCAGCAGCTTGGTGGCACAGTCCCAAGAGACCCAGTACTTC
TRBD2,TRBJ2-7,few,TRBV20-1,CSAPELAGTYEQYF,TGCAGTGCTCCCGAACTAGCGGGAACCTACGAGCAGTACTTC
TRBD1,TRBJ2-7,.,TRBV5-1,CASSLGTEYSEQYF,TGCGCCAGCAGCTTAGGGACAGAATATTCCGAGCAGTACTTC
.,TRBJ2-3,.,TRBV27,CASSPRHPSTDTQYF,TGTGCCAGCAGCCCCAGACACCCGAGCACAGATACGCAGTATTTT
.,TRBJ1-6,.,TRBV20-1,CNAEGDGLNSPLHF,TGCAATGCTGAGGGGGACGGATTGAATTCACCCCTCCACTTT
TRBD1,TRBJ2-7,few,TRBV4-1,CASSQGYLGTGSYEQYF,TGCGCCAGCAGCCAAGGCTACCTCGGGACAGGGTCCTACGAGCAGTACTTC
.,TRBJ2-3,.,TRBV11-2,CASSLVYGQRDTQYF,TGTGCCAGCAGCTTAGTGTATGGGCAGCGAGATACGCAGTATTTT
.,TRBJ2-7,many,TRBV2,CASSDLDRQYEQYF,TGTGCCAGCAGTGATCTCGACAGGCAATACGAGCAGTACTTC
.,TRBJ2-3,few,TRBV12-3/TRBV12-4,CASSAHNNSRVGTDTQYF,TGTGCCAGCAGTGCCCACAATAATAGTCGGGTTGGCACAGATACGCAGTATTTT
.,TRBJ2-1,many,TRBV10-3,CAISPRQGGTADEQFF,TGTGCCATCAGTCCTCGCCAGGGCGGGACGGCGGATGAGCAGTTCTTC
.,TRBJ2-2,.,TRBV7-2,CASRTTLRGYTGELFF,TGTGCCAGCAGAACTACCCTGCGGGGATACACCGGGGAGCTGTTTTTT
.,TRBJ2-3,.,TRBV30,CAWGPARTSSTDTQYF,TGTGCCTGGGGTCCCGCACGGACCTCTAGCACAGATACGCAGTATTTT
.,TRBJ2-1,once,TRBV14,CACSQQGSPGEQFF,TGTGCCTGCAGCCAACAAGGAAGCCCTGGTGAGCAGTTCTTC
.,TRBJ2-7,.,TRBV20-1,CSAREAAGSPYEQYF,TGCAGTGCTAGAGAGGCAGCGGGTTCCCCCTACGAGCAGTACTTC
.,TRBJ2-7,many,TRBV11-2,CASKDSSVLPFGQYF,TGTGCCAGCAAAGACAGTTCAGTATTACCGTTCGGGCAGTACTTC
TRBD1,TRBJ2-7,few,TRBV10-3,CATSGQGSYEQYF,TGTGCCACTTCGGGACAGGGCTCCTACGAGCAGTACTTC
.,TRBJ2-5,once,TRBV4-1,CASSQAQYGEETQYF,TGCGCCAGCAGCCAGGCACAGTACGGGGAGGAGACCCAGTACTTC
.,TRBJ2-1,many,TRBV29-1,CSVGKGLSSYNEQFF,TGCAGCGTTGGGAAGGGGTTAAGCTCCTACAATGAGCAGTTCTTC
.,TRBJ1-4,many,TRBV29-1,CSVGRAGNEKLFF,TGCAGCGTTGGTCGGGCAGGGAACGAAAAACTGTTTTTT
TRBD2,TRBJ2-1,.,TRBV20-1,CSANPGLAGGSSYNEQFF,TGCAGTGCTAACCCGGGACTAGCGGGAGGGAGCTCCTACAATGAGCAGTTCTTC
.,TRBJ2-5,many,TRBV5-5,CASSLWGVPSQETQYF,TGTGCCAGCAGCTTATGGGGCGTGCCGAGCCAAGAGACCCAGTACTTC
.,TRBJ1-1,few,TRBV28,CASSHRDKAEAFF,TGTGCCAGCAGTCACAGGGATAAGGCTGAAGCTTTCTTT
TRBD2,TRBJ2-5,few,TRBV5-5,CASSTIGGGLETQYF,TGTGCCAGCAGCACCATTGGGGGGGGATTGGAGACCCAGTACTTC
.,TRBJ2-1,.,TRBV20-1,CSATEGDNTDNEQFF,TGCAGTGCTACCGAGGGCGACAATACCGACAATGAGCAGTTCTTC
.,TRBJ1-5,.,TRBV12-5,CASGLLPTGRINQPQHF,TGTGCTAGTGGTCTACTCCCCACAGGGAGAATAAATCAGCCCCAGCATTTT
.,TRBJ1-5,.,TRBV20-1,CSAWSGNQPQHF,TGCAGTGCTTGGTCAGGCAATCAGCCCCAGCATTTT
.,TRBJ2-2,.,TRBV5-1,CASSLDSGGTGELFF,TGCGCCAGCAGCTTGGACTCAGGGGGGACCGGGGAGCTGTTTTTT
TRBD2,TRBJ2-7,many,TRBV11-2,CASSLAWEGRYEQYF,TGTGCCAGCAGCTTAGCTTGGGAGGGGCGGTACGAGCAGTACTTC
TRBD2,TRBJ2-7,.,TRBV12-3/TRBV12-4,CASSLAGVFYEQYF,TGTGCCAGCAGTCTCGCGGGAGTATTCTACGAGCAGTACTTC
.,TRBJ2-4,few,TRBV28,CASSLFLIGEQYF,TGTGCCAGCAGTTTATTCCTAATTGGGGAGCAGTACTTC
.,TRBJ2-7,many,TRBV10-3,CAIKGRTAFEQYF,TGTGCCATCAAAGGACGTACGGCGTTTGAGCAGTACTTC
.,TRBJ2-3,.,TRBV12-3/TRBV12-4,CASSARRGDTQYF,TGTGCCAGCAGTGCCCGACGGGGGGATACGCAGTATTTT
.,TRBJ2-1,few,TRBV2,CASRLVGNEQFF,TGTGCCAGCAGATTAGTCGGCAATGAGCAGTTCTTC
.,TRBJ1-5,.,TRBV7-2,CASSLAISGMPQHF,TGTGCCAGCAGCTTAGCGATATCAGGGATGCCCCAGCATTTT
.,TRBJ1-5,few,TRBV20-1,CSARDLQASNQPQHF,TGCAGTGCTAGAGATCTGCAGGCAAGCAATCAGCCCCAGCATTTT